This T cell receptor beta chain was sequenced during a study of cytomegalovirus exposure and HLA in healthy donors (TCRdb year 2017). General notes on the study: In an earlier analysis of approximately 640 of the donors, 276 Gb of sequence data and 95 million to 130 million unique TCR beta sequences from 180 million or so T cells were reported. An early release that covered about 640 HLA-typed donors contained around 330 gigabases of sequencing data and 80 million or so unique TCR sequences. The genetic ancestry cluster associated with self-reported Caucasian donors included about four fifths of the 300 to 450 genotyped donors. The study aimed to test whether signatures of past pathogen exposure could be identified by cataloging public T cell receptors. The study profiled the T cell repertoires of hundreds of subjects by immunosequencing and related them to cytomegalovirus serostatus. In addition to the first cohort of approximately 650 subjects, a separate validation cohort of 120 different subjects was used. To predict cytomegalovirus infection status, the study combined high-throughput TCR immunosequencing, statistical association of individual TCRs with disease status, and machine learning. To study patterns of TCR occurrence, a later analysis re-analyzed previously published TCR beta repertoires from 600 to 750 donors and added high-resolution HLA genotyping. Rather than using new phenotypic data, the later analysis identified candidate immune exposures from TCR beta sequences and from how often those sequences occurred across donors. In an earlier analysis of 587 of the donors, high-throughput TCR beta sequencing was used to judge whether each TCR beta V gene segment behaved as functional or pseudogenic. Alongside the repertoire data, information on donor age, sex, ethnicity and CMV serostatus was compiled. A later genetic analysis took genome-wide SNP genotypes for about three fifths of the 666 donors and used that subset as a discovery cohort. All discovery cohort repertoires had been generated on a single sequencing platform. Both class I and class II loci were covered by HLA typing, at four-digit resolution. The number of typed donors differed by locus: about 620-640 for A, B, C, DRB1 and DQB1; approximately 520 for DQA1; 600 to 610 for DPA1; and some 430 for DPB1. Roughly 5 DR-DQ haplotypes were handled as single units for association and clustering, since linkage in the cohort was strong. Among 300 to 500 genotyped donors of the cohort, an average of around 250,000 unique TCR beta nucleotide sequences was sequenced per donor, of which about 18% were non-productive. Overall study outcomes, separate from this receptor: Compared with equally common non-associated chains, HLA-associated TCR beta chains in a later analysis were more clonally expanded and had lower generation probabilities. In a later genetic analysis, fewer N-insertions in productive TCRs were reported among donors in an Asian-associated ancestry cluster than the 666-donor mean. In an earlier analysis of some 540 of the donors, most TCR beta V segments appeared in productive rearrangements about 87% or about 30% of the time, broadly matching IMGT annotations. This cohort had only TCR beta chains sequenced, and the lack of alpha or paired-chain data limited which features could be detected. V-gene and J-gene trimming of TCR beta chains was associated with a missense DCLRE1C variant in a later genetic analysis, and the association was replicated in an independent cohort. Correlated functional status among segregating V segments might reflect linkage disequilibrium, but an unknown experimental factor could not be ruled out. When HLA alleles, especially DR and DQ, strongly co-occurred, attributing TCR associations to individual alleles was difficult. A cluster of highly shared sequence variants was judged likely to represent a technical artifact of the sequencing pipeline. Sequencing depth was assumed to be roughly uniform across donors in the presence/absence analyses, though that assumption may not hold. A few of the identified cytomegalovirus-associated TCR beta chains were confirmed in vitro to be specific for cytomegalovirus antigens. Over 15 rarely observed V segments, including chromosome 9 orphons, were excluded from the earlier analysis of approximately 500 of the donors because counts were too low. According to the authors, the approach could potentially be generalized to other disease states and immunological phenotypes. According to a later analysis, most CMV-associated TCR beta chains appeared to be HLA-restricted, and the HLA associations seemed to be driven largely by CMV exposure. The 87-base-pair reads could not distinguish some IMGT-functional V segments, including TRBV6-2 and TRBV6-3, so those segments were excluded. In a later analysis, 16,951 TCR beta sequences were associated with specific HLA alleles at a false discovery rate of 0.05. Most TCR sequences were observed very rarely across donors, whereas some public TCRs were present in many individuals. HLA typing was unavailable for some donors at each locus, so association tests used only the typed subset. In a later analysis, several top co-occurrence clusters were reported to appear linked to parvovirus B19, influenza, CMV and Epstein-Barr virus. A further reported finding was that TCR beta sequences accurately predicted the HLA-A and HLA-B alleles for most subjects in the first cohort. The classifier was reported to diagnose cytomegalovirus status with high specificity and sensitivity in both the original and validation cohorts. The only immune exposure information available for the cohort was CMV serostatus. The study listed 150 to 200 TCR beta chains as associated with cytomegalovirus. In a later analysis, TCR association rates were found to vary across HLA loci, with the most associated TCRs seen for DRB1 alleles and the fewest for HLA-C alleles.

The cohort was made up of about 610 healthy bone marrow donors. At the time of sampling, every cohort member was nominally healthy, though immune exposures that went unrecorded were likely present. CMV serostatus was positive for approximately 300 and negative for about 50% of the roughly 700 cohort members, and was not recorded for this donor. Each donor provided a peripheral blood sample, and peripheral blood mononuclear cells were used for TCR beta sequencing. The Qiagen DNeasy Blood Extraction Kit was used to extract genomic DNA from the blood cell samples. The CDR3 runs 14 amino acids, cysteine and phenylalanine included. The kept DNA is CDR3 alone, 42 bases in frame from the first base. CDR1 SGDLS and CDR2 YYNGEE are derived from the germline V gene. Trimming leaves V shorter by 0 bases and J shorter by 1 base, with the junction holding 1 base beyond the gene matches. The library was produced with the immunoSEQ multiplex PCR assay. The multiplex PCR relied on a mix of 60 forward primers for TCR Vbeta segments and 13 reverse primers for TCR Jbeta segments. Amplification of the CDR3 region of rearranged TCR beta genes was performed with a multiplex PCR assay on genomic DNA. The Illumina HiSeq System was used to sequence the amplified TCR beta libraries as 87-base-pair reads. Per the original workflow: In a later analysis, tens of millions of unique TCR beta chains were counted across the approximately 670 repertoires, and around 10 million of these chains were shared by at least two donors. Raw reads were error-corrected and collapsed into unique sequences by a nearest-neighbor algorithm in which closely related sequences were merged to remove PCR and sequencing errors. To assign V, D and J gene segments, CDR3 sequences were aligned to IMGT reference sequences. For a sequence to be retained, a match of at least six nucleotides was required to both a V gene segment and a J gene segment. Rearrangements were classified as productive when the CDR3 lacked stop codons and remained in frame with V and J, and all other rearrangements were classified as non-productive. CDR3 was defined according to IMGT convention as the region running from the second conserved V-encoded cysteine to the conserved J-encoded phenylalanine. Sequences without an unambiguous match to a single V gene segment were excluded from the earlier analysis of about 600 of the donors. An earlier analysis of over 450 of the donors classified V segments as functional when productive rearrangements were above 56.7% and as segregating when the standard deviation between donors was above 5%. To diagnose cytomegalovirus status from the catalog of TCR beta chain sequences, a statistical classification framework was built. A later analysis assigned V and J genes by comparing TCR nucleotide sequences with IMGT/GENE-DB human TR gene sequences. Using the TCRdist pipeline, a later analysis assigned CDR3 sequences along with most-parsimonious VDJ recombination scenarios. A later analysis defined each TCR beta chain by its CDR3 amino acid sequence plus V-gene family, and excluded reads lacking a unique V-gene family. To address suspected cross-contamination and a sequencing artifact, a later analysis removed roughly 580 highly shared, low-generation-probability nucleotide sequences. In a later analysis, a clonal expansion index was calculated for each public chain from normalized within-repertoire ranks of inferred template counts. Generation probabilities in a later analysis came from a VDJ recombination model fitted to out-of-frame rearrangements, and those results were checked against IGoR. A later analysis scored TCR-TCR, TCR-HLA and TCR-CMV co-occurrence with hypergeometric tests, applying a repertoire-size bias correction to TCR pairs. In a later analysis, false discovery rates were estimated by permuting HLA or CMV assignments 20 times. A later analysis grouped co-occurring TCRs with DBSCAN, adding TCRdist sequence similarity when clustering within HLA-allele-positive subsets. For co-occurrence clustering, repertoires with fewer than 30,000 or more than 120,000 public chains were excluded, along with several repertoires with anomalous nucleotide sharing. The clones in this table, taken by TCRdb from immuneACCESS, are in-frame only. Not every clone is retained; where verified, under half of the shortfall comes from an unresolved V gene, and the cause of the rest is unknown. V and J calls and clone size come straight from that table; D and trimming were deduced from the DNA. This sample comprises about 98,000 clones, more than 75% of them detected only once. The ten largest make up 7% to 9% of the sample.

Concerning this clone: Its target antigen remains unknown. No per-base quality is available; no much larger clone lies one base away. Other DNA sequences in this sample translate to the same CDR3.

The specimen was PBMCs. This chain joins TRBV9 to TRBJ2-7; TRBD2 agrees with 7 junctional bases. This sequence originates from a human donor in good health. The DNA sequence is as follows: TGTGCCAGCAGCGTAGGCGGGAGTTCCTACGAGCAGTACTTC. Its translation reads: CASSVGGSSYEQYF.